Each of the 28 T cell receptor beta chains below was sequenced from the same sample in a study of T-cell reconstitution after alpha-beta-depleted transplantation in children. Preparing the TCRbeta library involved the use of unique molecular identifiers. TCRdb analysed the PCR reads with MiXCR anew, one entry per CDR3 protein. Of 230,000 or so distinct CDR3 sequences listed, 9% to 10% are singletons. The material was PBMCs from the stem cell graft donor, obtained from the stem cell graft. Source of these receptors: a human donor who donated a stem cell graft to a child with SCID.

This clonotype has at least ten counts. This chain connects TRBV12-3 or TRBV12-4 to TRBJ2-4; weak D call: TRBD2 (7 bases). Trimming removed 6 bases from V and 3 bases from J, with 15 bases in between. The CDR3 contains 15 residues. CDR3: CASSLGGPLKNIQYF. The CDR3 DNA follows: TGTGCCAGCAGCCTGGGGGGGCCCCTCAAAAACATTCAGTACTTC.

At least ten counts were recorded for this clonotype. J is TRBJ2-1 and V is TRBV10-3; D perhaps matches TRBD1 (6 bases). Germline lookup yields CDR1 ENHRY and CDR2 SYGVKD. The CDR3 runs to 16 residues. V was cut by 2 bases and J by 10 bases, with 21 bases left in between. The CDR3 protein is CAISETGTDGLAEQFF. Written as DNA, the CDR3 is TGTGCCATCAGTGAGACAGGGACGGACGGCCTGGCGGAGCAGTTCTTC.

As for this clonotype: One junction end disagrees with the germline gene, perhaps due to a read error. The CDR3 sequence is CASSLMAGGGYGDTF. The CDR3 DNA reads TGTGCCAGCAGCTTAATGGCAGGGGGCGGCTATGGCGACACCTTC. V and J are TRBV7-2 and TRBJ1-2, with 8 bases lining up with TRBD1. The CDR3 is made up of 15 amino acids. Germline V gene lookup returns CDR1 SGHTA and CDR2 FQGNSA.

This clonotype was detected many times. The chain joins TRBV28 to TRBJ2-7; D assignment may be TRBD1 or TRBD2 (6 bases each). Per germline, CDR1 MDHEN and CDR2 SYDVKM. V lost 4 bases and J lost 2, with 12 bases in between. The length of the CDR3 is 14 residues. The chain's CDR3 is CASSSGARPYEQYF. In nucleotides, the CDR3 is TGTGCCAGCAGTTCGGGGGCCAGACCCTACGAGCAGTACTTC.

The sample holds many counts of this clonotype. CDR3 loop: CASSLAVGPDGYTF. The CDR3 nucleotides read TGCGCCAGCAGCTTGGCCGTGGGGCCCGATGGCTACACCTTC. J is TRBJ1-2 and V is TRBV5-1, with TRBD1 as a possible D gene (5 bases). The V end was cut by 0 bases, the J end by 6 bases, with 12 bases between. The CDR3 covers 14 residues. Germline V gene sequence: CDR1 SGHRS, CDR2 YFSETQ.

This clonotype came up many times. The chain employs TRBV5-1 and TRBJ2-7, with D uncertain. This CDR3 has 14 amino acids. CDR1 and CDR2 (germline): SGHRS, YFSETQ. V was clipped by 0 bases and J by 9 bases, with 16 bases between them. CDR3 bases: TGCGCCAGCAGCTTGGGGGAAGGTTTGTCACGGCAGTACTTC. It specifies CASSLGEGLSRQYF.

This clonotype was detected a few times. The rearrangement links TRBV28 to TRBJ1-5; TRBD1 matches at 8 bases. The CDR3 spans 16 residues. V was clipped by 7 bases and J by 0 bases; unmatched bases: 8. Germline assignment: CDR1 MDHEN and CDR2 SYDVKM. CDR3 loop: CASNGQGSYSNQPQHF. The CDR3 DNA sequence: TGTGCCAGCAACGGACAGGGAAGTTATAGCAATCAGCCCCAGCATTTT. The full variable domain, its missing parts supplied by reference TRBV28 and TRBJ1-5, is DVKVTQSSRYLVKRTGEKVFLECVQDMDHENMFWYRQDPGLGLRLIYFSYDVKMKEKGDIPEGYSVSREKKERFSLILESASTNQTSMYLCASNGQGSYSNQPQHFGDGTRLSIL.

In regard to this clonotype: A clone one base away is much larger, so this may be a read error. No conserved phenylalanine or tryptophan is present at the end of the CDR3, so a read error is the likely explanation. The chain recombines TRBV11-2 with TRBJ2-1; D gene uncertain. This CDR3 has 15 amino acids. V was shortened by 3 bases and J by 6 bases, with 15 bases between the two germline ends. CDR1 SGHAT and CDR2 FQNNGV come from the germline V gene. This chain's CDR3 is CASSFRGLESNEQFI. The CDR3 region has the DNA TGTGCCAGCAGCTTCAGAGGATTGGAATCCAATGAGCAGTTCATC.

The sample holds many counts of this clonotype. The chain has TRBV5-1 and TRBJ1-3, with D hard to call. Germline CDR1 and CDR2: SGHRS and YFSETQ. The CDR3 has 14 residues. With 0 bases removed from V and 3 bases from J, the gap between germline ends came to 7 bases. CDR3 bases: TGCGCCAGCAGCTTGGTAGGGCTTGGAAACACCATATATTTT. Protein sequence: CASSLVGLGNTIYF.

This clonotype has at least ten counts. This chain connects TRBV2 to TRBJ2-7; a weak D match, TRBD1 (5 bases). Germline assignment: CDR1 SNHLY and CDR2 FYNNEI. CDR3 length: 13 residues. The V end lost 3 bases, the J end lost 7 bases, and 13 bases lay between the germline ends. CDR3 protein: CASSEEQVGEQYF. The DNA of the CDR3 is TGTGCCAGCAGTGAGGAACAGGTGGGGGAGCAGTACTTC.

The V call is TRBV7-3, the J call TRBJ1-6; maybe TRBD1 (5 bases). Germline V gives CDR1 SGHTA, CDR2 FQGTGA. The germline V and J ends were trimmed by 5 bases and 5 bases, with 16 bases remaining between them. The CDR3 runs 16 residues. CDR3 nucleotide sequence: TGTGCCAGCAGCCCCCCTGTCGACAGCCATAATTCACCCCTCCACTTT. Protein: CASSPPVDSHNSPLHF. Drawing the rest from reference TRBV7-3 and TRBJ1-6, the complete variable domain is GAGVSQTPSNKVTEKGKYVELRCDPISGHTALYWYRQSLGQGPEFLIYFQGTGAADDSGLPNDRFFAVRPEGSVSTLKIQRTERGDSAVYLCASSPPVDSHNSPLHFGNGTRLTVT.

At least ten counts were recorded for this clonotype. The chain combines TRBV6-2 or TRBV6-3 with TRBJ1-1; D is unclear. The CDR3 covers 12 residues. The V and J ends lost 6 bases and 3 bases respectively, with 8 bases between them. The germline V gene encodes CDR1 MNHEY and CDR2 SVGEGT. CDR3 DNA: TGTGCCAGCAGACCCCAGCACACTGAAGCTTTCTTT. This sequence encodes CASRPQHTEAFF.

This clonotype came up many times. The chain links TRBV11-2 to TRBJ2-7; D gene unclear. Per the germline V gene, CDR1 is SGHAT and CDR2 is FQNNGV. The CDR3 totals 12 residues. The V gene lost 3 bases and the J gene lost 9 bases, with 12 bases spanning the gap. The CDR3 sequence is CASSLGGRGQYF. The CDR3 nucleotides read TGTGCCAGCAGCTTGGGTGGGCGCGGGCAGTACTTC. Based on the CDR3 plus reference TRBV11-2 and TRBJ2-7, the full variable domain is EAGVAQSPRYKIIEKRQSVAFWCNPISGHATLYWYQQILGQGPKLLIQFQNNGVVDDSQLPKDRFSAERLKGVDSTLKIQPAKLEDSAVYLCASSLGGRGQYFGPGTRLTVT.

This sequence joins TRBV7-9 and TRBJ2-1; D gene unclear. Germline lookup yields CDR1 SEHNR and CDR2 FQNEAQ (reference sequence). CDR3 size: 12 residues. V lost 1 base, J lost 8 bases, and 6 bases lay in between. CDR3 nucleotides: TGTGCCAGCAGCTTAGGGGGTCATGAGCAGTTCTTC. Translated, it gives CASSLGGHEQFF.

This clonotype was recorded many times. The V call is TRBV2, the J call TRBJ2-7; D not resolved. This CDR3 is built from 12 residues. The germline CDR1 and CDR2 sequences are SNHLY and FYNNEI. The V gene lost 2 bases and the J gene lost 7 bases, with 9 bases spanning the gap. DNA for the CDR3: TGTGCCAGCAGTGAACGGGTATCGGAGCAGTACTTC. It specifies CASSERVSEQYF.

This clonotype was detected ten times or more. The chain joins TRBV7-2 to TRBJ2-3, with D possibly being TRBD2 (5 bases). This CDR3 comprises 13 residues. Germline CDR1 and CDR2: SGHTA and FQGNSA. Trimming took 3 bases from V and 13 from J, leaving 17 bases between them. CDR3 sequence reads: CASSLASRPPEYF. The CDR3 DNA is TGTGCCAGCAGCTTGGCTAGCCGACCCCCCGAGTATTTT.

This clonotype was observed at least ten times. V gene TRBV29-1 combines with J gene TRBJ1-1; D is unresolved. V gave up 0 bases and J gave up 1 base, with 9 bases separating them. In germline, CDR1 is SQVTM, CDR2 ANQGSEA. The CDR3 has 14 amino acids. CDR3 sequence reads: CSVEERGPNTEAFF. The DNA of the CDR3 is TGCAGCGTTGAAGAACGAGGCCCGAACACTGAAGCTTTCTTT.

Regarding this clonotype: This may be a read error, as it is one base from a much larger clone. The conserved closing phenylalanine or tryptophan is absent in this CDR3, likely reflecting a read error. The chain links TRBV5-5 to TRBJ2-6; weak D call: TRBD2 (5 bases). In germline, CDR1 is SGHKS, CDR2 YYEKEE (reference sequence). The CDR3 has 16 residues. The germline V and J ends were trimmed by 4 bases and 0 bases, with 11 bases remaining between them. Here the CDR3 reads CASSLHEGSGANVLTY. The CDR3 DNA is TGTGCCAGCAGCCTACACGAGGGCTCTGGGGCCAACGTCCTGACTTAC.

This clonotype was picked up many times. CDR3 region: CASSNSGGWTEAFF. In DNA, the CDR3 is TGTGCCAGCAGCAATAGCGGGGGTTGGACTGAAGCTTTCTTT. The chain joins TRBV7-6 to TRBJ1-1; D might be TRBD1 (5 bases). This CDR3 is built from 14 residues. Looked up from germline, CDR1 is SGHVS and CDR2 is FNYEAQ. V was trimmed by 5 bases and J by 5 bases, leaving 15 bases between them. The full variable domain, with the rest looked up from reference TRBV7-6 and TRBJ1-1, is GAGVSQSPRYKVTKRGQDVALRCDPISGHVSLYWYRQALGQGPEFLTYFNYEAQQDKSGLPNDRFSAERPEGSISTLTIQRTEQRDSAMYRCASSNSGGWTEAFFGQGTRLTVV.

In this sample, this clonotype turned up many times. This chain links TRBV12-3 or TRBV12-4 with TRBJ1-2, with TRBD1 identical over 7 bases. V shed 7 bases, J shed 7 bases, and the junction held 12 bases outside the gene matches. The length of the CDR3 is 14 residues. The CDR3 is CASIRGQGVSGYTF. The CDR3 DNA sequence: TGTGCCAGCATAAGGGGGCAGGGGGTGAGTGGCTACACCTTC.

This clonotype was recorded many times. The gene calls are TRBV20-1 and TRBJ1-6, with unresolved D. Germline V gene data show CDR1 as DFQATT and CDR2 as SNEGSKA (reference sequence). This CDR3 spans 15 amino acids. The germline V and J ends were trimmed by 6 bases and 5 bases, with 17 bases remaining between them. The CDR3 is CSATPGWRDNSPLHF. As DNA, the CDR3 is TGCAGTGCCACCCCTGGATGGCGCGATAATTCACCCCTCCACTTT.

The chain is built from TRBV18 and TRBJ2-3; 15 bases are a match to TRBD2. The CDR3 sequence is 21 residues long. The germline CDR1 and CDR2 sequences are KGHSH and LQKENI. The V and J ends lost 5 bases and 0 bases, in that order; junction bases with no gene match: 15. CDR3 DNA: TGTGCCAGCTCAACGTCGACTCCGCTGGGACTAGCGGGGGGCAGCACAGATACGCAGTATTTT. Amino acid sequence: CASSTSTPLGLAGGSTDTQYF.

This clonotype was picked up many times. The chain joins TRBV9 to TRBJ1-2, with a weak D call TRBD1 (5 bases). This CDR3 has 14 residues. V lost 4 bases, J lost 1 base, and 11 bases lay in between. Germline CDR1 and CDR2: SGDLS and YYNGEE. CDR3 sequence: CASSPHRNNYGYTF. For the CDR3, the DNA is TGTGCCAGCAGCCCTCACAGGAATAACTATGGCTACACCTTC.

This clonotype was counted many times. The chain employs TRBV4-2 and TRBJ2-1; 8 nucleotides line up with TRBD2. The CDR3 loop spans 16 amino acids. The germline V gene encodes CDR1 LGHNA and CDR2 YNFKEQ. V was clipped by 6 bases and J by 0 bases; unmatched bases: 7. The CDR3, as DNA: TGTGCCAGCAGTCCGACTAGCGTAGGCTCCTACAATGAGCAGTTCTTC. It is translated as CASSPTSVGSYNEQFF.

With regard to this clonotype: Possible read error: a much larger clone is one base away. In DNA, the CDR3 is TGTGCCAGTAGGGTGGCAGGGTCGTCCGAGCAGTACTTC. Its protein product is CASRVAGSSEQYF. The chain has TRBV19 and TRBJ2-7; D is perhaps TRBD1 (5 bases). V lost 6 bases and J lost 6, with 15 bases in between. CDR1 and CDR2 (germline): LNHDA, SQIVND (reference sequence). CDR3 length equals 13 residues.

This clonotype was counted at least ten times. The rearrangement joins TRBV6-5 to TRBJ2-2; TRBD2 aligns across 9 bases. V lost 2 bases, J lost 4 bases, and 8 bases stayed unmatched. Germline CDR1 is MNHEY and CDR2 is SVGAGI. This CDR3 has 17 residues. The CDR3: CASSYPSGGRVTGELFF. The CDR3 DNA is TGTGCCAGCAGTTACCCGAGCGGGGGGCGGGTCACCGGGGAGCTGTTTTTT.

Many counts were recorded for this clonotype. The chain has TRBV5-1 and TRBJ2-1; 9 bases align to TRBD2. This CDR3 comprises 15 residues. Trimming at V came to 3 bases and at J to 5 bases, leaving 6 bases not matched to a gene. CDR1 and CDR2 from the germline V gene are SGHRS and YFSETQ. CDR3 protein: CASSWIAGADNEQFF. The CDR3 region has the DNA TGCGCCAGCAGCTGGATAGCGGGGGCAGACAATGAGCAGTTCTTC.

This clonotype was counted between two and nine times. The chain links TRBV7-2 to TRBJ2-7; the match to TRBD2 covers 10 bases. This CDR3 spans 14 amino acids. V lost 5 bases and J lost 5; bases outside the gene matches: 6. Germline CDR1 and CDR2: SGHTA and FQGNSA. The CDR3 nucleotides are TGTGCCAGCAGCCGGACTAGCGGCGACCACGAGCAGTACTTC. It yields the protein CASSRTSGDHEQYF.